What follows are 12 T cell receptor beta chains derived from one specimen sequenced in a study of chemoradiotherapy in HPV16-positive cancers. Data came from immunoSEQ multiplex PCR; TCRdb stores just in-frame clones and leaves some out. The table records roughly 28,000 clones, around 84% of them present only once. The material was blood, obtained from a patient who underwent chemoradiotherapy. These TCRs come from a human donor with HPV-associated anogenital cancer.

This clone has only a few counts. CDR3: CASCLAETTDTQYF. The CDR3, as DNA: TGTGCCAGCTGCTTAGCGGAAACCACAGATACGCAGTATTTT. This chain uses TRBV2 with TRBJ2-3; possible D gene TRBD2, 6 bases. This CDR3 is 14 amino acids long. Trimming pared 8 bases from V and 2 bases from J, leaving 14 bases between. In germline, CDR1 is SNHLY, CDR2 FYNNEI.

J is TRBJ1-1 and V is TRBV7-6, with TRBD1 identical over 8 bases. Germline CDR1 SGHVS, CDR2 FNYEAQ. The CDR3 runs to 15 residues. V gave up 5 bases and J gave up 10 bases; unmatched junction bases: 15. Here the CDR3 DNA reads TGTGCCAGCAGCCCCGGTCGGACAGGGTTTAAAAGAGCTTTCTTT. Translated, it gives CASSPGRTGFKRAFF.

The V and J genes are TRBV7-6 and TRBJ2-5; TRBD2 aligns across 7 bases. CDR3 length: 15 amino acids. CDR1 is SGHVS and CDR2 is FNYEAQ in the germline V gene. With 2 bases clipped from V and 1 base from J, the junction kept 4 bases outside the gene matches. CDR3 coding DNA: TGTGCCAGCAGCTTAAGCGGGGCGCTCCAAGAGACCCAGTACTTC. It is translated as CASSLSGALQETQYF.

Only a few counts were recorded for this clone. CDR3 amino acids: CASSLGWGNGELFF. The DNA of the CDR3 is TGTGCCAGCAGCTTAGGTTGGGGGAACGGGGAGCTGTTTTTT. This chain connects TRBV7-2 to TRBJ2-2; the D gene could be TRBD1 or TRBD2 (5 bases each). Trimming removed 1 base from V and 7 bases from J, with 10 bases in between. The CDR3 runs to 14 residues. In germline, CDR1 is SGHTA, CDR2 FQGNSA.

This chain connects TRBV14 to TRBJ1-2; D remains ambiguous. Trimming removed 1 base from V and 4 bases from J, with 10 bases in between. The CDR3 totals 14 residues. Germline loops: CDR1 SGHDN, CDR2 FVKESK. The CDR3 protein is CASSQGYTSYGYTF. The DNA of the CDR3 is TGTGCCAGCAGCCAAGGCTACACCAGCTATGGCTACACCTTC.

The CDR3 loop reads CASSFRPQVRDTQYF. CDR3 nucleotides: TGTGCCAGCAGTTTCCGGCCGCAGGTGAGAGATACGCAGTATTTT. The J gene is TRBJ2-3, the V gene TRBV27, with no clear D. Germline lookup yields CDR1 MNHEY and CDR2 SMNVEV (reference sequence). The CDR3 totals 15 residues. V lost 3 bases, J lost 5 bases, and 15 bases lay in between.

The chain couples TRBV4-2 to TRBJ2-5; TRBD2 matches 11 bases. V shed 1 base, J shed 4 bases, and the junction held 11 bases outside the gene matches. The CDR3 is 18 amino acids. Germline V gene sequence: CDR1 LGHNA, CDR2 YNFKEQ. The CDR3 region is CASSQGGSGGAILETQYF. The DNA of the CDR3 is TGTGCCAGCAGCCAAGGGGGTAGCGGGGGGGCAATATTAGAGACCCAGTACTTC.

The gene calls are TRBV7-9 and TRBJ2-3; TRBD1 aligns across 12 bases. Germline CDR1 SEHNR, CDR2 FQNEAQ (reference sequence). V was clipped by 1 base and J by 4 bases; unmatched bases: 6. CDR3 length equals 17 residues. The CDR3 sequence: CASSLGRGQGASDTQYF. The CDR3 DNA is TGTGCCAGCAGCTTAGGTCGGGGACAGGGGGCCTCAGATACGCAGTATTTT.

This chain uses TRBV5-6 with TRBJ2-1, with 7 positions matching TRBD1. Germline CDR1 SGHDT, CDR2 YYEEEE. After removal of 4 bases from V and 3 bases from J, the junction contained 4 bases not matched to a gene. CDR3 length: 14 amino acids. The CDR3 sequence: CASSLGQVYNEQFF. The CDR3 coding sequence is TGTGCCAGCAGCCTAGGACAGGTCTACAATGAGCAGTTCTTC.

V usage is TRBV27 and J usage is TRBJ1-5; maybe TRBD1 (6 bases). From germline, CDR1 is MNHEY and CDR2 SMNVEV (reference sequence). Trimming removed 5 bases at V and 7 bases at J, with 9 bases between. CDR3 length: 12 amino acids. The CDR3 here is CASSEQGQPQHF. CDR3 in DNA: TGTGCCAGCAGTGAACAGGGCCAGCCCCAGCATTTT.

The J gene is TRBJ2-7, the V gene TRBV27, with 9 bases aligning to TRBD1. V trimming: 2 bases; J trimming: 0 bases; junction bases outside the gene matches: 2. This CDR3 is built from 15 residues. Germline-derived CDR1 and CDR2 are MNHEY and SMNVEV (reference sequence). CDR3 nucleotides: TGTGCCAGCAGTTTAGAGGGACAGGGCTCCTACGAGCAGTACTTC. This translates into CASSLEGQGSYEQYF.

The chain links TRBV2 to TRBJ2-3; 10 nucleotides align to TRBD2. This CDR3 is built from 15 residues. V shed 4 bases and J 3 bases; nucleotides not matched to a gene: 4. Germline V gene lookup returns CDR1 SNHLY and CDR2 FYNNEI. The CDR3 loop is CASSGLAGVTDTQYF. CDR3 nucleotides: TGTGCCAGCAGTGGTCTAGCGGGGGTAACAGATACGCAGTATTTT.